This T cell receptor beta chain was profiled in a study of blood T cells in healthy people across ages. It was with a sample-barcoded 5' primer and a J-beta primer mix that a second PCR of roughly 6 to 11 cycles was run. Unique molecular identifiers of 12 random nucleotides labeled each cDNA. TCRdb processed the 5' RACE reads anew with MiXCR; each CDR3 protein has one entry. The sample carries around 780,000 distinct CDR3 sequences, roughly 56% recorded once. Trimming stripped 7 bases from V and 7 bases from J, with 17 bases between. The CDR3 extends over 13 amino acids. Germline V gene lookup returns CDR1 DFQATT and CDR2 SNEGSKA (reference sequence). Comments on this clonotype: With a much larger clone just one base away, this may be a read error.

This clonotype originated in a man aged 40-55 years in good health. The rearrangement uses TRBV20-1 and TRBJ1-5; D is unresolved. Sequenced sample: blood. The CDR3 sequence is CSEPTTRKQPQHF. CDR3 DNA sequence: TGCAGTGAACCGACAACGCGAAAGCAGCCCCAGCATTTT.